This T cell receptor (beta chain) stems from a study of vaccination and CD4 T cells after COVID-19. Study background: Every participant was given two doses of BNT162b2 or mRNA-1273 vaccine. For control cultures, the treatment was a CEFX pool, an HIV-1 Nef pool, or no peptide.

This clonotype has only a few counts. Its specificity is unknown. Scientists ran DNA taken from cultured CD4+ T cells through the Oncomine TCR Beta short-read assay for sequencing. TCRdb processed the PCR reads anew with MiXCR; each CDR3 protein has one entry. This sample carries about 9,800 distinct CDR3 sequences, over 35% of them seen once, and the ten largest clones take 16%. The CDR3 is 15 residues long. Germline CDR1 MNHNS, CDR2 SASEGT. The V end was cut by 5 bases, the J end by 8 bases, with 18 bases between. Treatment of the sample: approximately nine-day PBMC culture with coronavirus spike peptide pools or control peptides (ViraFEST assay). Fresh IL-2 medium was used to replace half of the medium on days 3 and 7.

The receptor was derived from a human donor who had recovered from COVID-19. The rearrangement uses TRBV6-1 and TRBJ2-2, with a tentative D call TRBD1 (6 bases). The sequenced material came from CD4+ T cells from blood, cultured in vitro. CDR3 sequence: CASSPKDSSWGELFF. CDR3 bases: TGTGCCAGCAGTCCGAAGGACAGTTCTTGGGGGGAGCTGTTTTTT.